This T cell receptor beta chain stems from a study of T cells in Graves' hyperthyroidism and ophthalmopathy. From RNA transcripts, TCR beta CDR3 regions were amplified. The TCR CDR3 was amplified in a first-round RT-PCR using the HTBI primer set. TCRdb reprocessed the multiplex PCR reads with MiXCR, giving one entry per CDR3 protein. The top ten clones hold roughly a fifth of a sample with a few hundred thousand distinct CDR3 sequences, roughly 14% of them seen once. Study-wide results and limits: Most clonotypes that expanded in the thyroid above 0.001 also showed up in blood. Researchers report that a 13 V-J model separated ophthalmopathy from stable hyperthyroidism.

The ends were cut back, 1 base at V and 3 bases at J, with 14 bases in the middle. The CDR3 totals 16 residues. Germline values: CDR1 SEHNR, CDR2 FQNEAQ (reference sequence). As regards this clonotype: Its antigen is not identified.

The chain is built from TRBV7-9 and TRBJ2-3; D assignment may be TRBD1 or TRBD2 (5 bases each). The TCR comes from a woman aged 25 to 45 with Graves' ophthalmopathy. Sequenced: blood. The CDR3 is CASSLGAREFTDTQYF. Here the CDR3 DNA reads TGTGCCAGCAGCTTAGGCGCCAGGGAGTTTACAGATACGCAGTATTTT.